The T cell receptor (beta chain) described here comes from a study of T cells in Graves' hyperthyroidism and ophthalmopathy (dated by TCRdb to about 2019). About the full investigation: Peripheral blood was collected at initial diagnosis, before any treatment. The 100 discovery patients were randomly split 7:3 into training and test sets. According to the paper, TCR Vbeta CDR3 sequencing was carried out on about 140 peripheral blood samples, which came from more than 40 ophthalmopathy, approximately 72 hyperthyroidism and around 17 progressor patients. To identify distinguishing TCR V-J signatures, a discovery cohort of 90 to 100 patients was used, comprising 43 with Graves' ophthalmopathy and under 60 with stable Graves' hyperthyroidism. Prospective prediction of ophthalmopathy was tested in an independent validation cohort of under 20 hyperthyroidism patients and 17 patients who later progressed to ophthalmopathy. In roughly six Graves' hyperthyroidism patients, the study also compared T-cell repertoires from thyroid tissue with T-cell repertoires from blood. Once sampling was done, hyperthyroidism patients were given methimazole at a starting dose of 30 mg daily, whereas ophthalmopathy patients were given high-dose intravenous methylprednisolone. The investigation overall reported the following: No statistical method was used to set the sample size in advance, and investigators knew the group allocation. In cross-validation, a model built on a 13 V-J signature told ophthalmopathy apart from stable hyperthyroidism with 85% to 90% sensitivity and about 81% specificity, and in testing the same model reached 80%/75%. Most expanded thyroid clonotypes (frequency above 0.001) were also detected in blood, suggesting blood repertoires may reflect thyroid immune responses. In validation, progression to ophthalmopathy was predicted by the model with roughly 69% sensitivity and around 76% specificity, a median of roughly six months before onset.

The CDR3 runs 16 amino acids, cysteine and phenylalanine included. Only the CDR3 part of the read is kept: 48 bases, read in frame from the first base. The germline V and J ends show losses of 7 bases and 6 bases respectively, and no gene match explains 13 bases of the junction. As encoded in the germline V gene (reference sequence), CDR1 is SGHAT while CDR2 is FQDESV. Graves' hyperthyroidism was defined as stable when no progression to ophthalmopathy occurred over 18 months of follow-up. The hyperthyroidism patients were between 18 and 65 years old and newly diagnosed, with a disease duration of less than 2 months. Patients with uncontrolled infections, other autoimmune diseases, pregnancy or lactation were excluded. Clinical symptoms, serum thyroxine and TRAb, thyroid ultrasound, and orbital computed tomography formed the basis for the diagnoses. PBMCs were separated from 10 ml of fresh peripheral blood using Ficoll-Paque density gradient centrifugation. Total RNA was extracted using Trizol reagent, and RNA quality was assessed on an Agilent 2100 Bioanalyzer.

The TCR beta CDR3 regions were amplified from RNA transcripts. The first round of RT-PCR for the TCR CDR3 was performed with the HTBI primer set and the Qiagen OneStep RT-PCR kit. Libraries were constructed in a second round of multiplex PCR, after which size selection and purification were performed. The libraries were sequenced on an Illumina HiSeq2000 using paired-end 100 bp reads. The study's processing was this. SOAPnuke was used to process the raw data, throwing out any read that contained adapters or uncalled bases, had a mean Phred below 15, or lacked an exact constant-primer or identifier match. High-quality paired reads were merged with COPE v1.2.5, and unique nucleotide sequences were defined as clonotypes. Clonotypes were aligned to IMGT TRBV, TRBD and TRBJ reference segments using MiTCR v1.1. Only V-J combinations with frequency above 0.0001, covering 99% to 99.2% of repertoires, were analysed. The TCS score was defined as F50 (clonal expansion) divided by E x V (chaos), with BLOSUM62-based TCRdist calculated between CDR3 peptides within each V-J. Welch's t-statistics and random forest reduced 514 V-J features to 13, which were used in a naive Bayes classifier (R e1071). Thyroid-blood repertoire similarity was quantified with the Morisita-Horn index. TCRdb trimmed public reads at Q25 via fastp, called clones via MiXCR and kept in-frame beta chains. Each CDR3 protein appears once, grouped with its most common genes and DNA. These V and J calls derive from TCRdb rather than the authors' analysis. A total of just under 750,000 distinct CDR3 sequences appear in this sample, about 35% of them only once. The leading ten clones occupy around 32% of the sample.

As for this clonotype: Its binding antigen is unknown. No much larger clone exists at a distance of one base, and base qualities are not known.

The material sequenced was blood. The sequence came from a woman in her 40s with Graves' hyperthyroidism. Recombination joined TRBV11-1 with TRBJ2-1; TRBD2 agrees with 9 junctional bases. The DNA sequence follows: TGTGCCAGCACCACGATGGGGCTAGCGGGACTCAATGAGCAGTTCTTC. Translated, it reads CASTTMGLAGLNEQFF.